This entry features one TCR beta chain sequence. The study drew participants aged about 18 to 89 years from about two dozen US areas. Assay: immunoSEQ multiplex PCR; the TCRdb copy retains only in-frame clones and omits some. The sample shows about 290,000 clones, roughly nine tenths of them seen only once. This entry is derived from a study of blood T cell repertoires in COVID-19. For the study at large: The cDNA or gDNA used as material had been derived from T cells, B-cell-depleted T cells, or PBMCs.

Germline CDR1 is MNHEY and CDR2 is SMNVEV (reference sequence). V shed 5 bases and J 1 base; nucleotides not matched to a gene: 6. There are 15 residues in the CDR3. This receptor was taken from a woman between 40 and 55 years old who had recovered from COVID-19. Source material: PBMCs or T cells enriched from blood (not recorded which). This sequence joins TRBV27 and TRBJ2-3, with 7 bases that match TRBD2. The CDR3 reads CASSPGLVGTDTQYF. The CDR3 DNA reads TGTGCCAGCAGTCCTGGACTAGTGGGCACAGATACGCAGTATTTT.